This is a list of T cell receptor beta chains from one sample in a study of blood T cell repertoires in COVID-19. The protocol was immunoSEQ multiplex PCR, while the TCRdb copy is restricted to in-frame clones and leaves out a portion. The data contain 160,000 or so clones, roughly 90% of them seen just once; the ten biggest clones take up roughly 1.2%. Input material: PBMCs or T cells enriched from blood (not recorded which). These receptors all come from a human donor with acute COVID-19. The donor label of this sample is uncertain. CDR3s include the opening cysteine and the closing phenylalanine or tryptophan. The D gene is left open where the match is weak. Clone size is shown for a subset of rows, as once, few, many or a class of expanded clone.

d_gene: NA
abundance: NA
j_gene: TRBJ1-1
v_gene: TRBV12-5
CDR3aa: CASGLSRNTEAFF
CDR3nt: TGTGCTAGTGGCCTGTCGAGGAACACTGAAGCTTTCTTT

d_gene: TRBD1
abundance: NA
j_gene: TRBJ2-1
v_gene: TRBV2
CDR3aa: CASNTGQGGHNEQFF
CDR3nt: TGTGCCAGCAATACAGGACAGGGGGGGCACAATGAGCAGTTCTTC

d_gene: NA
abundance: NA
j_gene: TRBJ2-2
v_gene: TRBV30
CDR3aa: CAWSVSNSGELFF
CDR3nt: TGTGCCTGGAGTGTTTCAAACAGCGGGGAGCTGTTTTTT

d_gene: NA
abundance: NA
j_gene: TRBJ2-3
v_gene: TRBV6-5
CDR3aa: CASSLDLRDTQYF
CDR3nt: TGTGCCAGCAGTTTAGACCTCAGGGATACGCAGTATTTT

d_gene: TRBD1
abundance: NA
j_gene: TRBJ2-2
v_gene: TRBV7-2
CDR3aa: CASSLDRVGELFF
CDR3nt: TGTGCCAGCAGCCTGGACAGGGTCGGGGAGCTGTTTTTT

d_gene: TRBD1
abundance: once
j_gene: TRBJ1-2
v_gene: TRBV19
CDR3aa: CASTGTDLLYGYTF
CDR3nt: TGTGCCAGTACCGGGACAGACCTACTCTATGGCTACACCTTC

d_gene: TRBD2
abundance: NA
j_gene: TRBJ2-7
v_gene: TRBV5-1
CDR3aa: CASSWTSGGAAYF
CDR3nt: TGCGCCAGCAGCTGGACTAGCGGGGGGGCCGCGTACTTC

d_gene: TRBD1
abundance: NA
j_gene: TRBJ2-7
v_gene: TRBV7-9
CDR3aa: CASSFIRTGTYEQYF
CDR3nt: TGTGCCAGCAGCTTTATCCGGACAGGGACCTACGAGCAGTACTTC

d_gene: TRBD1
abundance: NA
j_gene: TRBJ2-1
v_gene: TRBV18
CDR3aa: CATPGQGYNEQFF
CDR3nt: TGTGCCACACCGGGACAGGGCTACAATGAGCAGTTCTTC

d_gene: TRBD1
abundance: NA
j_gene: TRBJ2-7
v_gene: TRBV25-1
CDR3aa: CASAPVGQAFHEQYF
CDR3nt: TGTGCCAGCGCACCCGTGGGACAGGCGTTCCACGAGCAGTACTTC

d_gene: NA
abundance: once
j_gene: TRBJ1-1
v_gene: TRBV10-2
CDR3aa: CASWTFYTEAFF
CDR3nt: TGCGCCAGCTGGACATTCTACACTGAAGCTTTCTTT

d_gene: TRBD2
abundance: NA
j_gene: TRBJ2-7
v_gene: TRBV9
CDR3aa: CASSALGREGEQYF
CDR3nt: TGTGCCAGCAGCGCCCTGGGCAGGGAGGGGGAGCAGTACTTC

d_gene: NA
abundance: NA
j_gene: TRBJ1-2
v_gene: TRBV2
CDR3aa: CASGRVNYGYTF
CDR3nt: TGTGCCAGCGGTCGGGTGAATTATGGCTACACCTTC